The present TCR beta chain was sequenced within a study of radiotherapy plus CTLA-4 blockade in lung cancer. This table comes from immunoSEQ multiplex PCR, and its TCRdb copy is limited to in-frame clones, with some not included. The sample consists of 55,000 to 70,000 clones, more than 60% of them appearing once. Looked up from germline, CDR1 is KGHSH and CDR2 is LQKENI. The CDR3 consists of 15 residues. V was cut by 6 bases and J by 5 bases, with 19 bases left in between. The sequence was obtained from a human donor with non-small cell lung cancer who had a complete response to radiotherapy plus ipilimumab. The chain is built from TRBV18 and TRBJ2-5; perhaps TRBD1 as D (6 bases). The sample was peripheral blood, taken from a patient treated with radiotherapy plus ipilimumab. DNA of the CDR3: TGTGCCAGCTCGCTTACTACAGGGATGGCGGAGACCCAGTACTTC. Protein sequence: CASSLTTGMAETQYF.